This TCR beta chain is from a study of OX40 agonist ivuxolimab in advanced cancers. Study-level background: One patient with hepatocellular carcinoma and two with cutaneous melanoma, three in all, had partial responses.

As for this clone: Its antigen is not identified.

This table comes from immunoSEQ multiplex PCR, and its TCRdb copy is limited to in-frame clones, with some not included. The repertoire holds around 18,000 clones, with roughly 71% as singletons. Findings and limits, study-wide: What antigens the expanded peripheral T cells recognized was never established. CD8+ T cells showed, on average, more clonal expansion than CD4+ cells. Dosing at 0.1 to 3.0 mg/kg was accompanied by clonal expansion of CD4+ and CD8+ blood T cells by week 6.

Germline V lookup: CDR1 LNHDA, CDR2 SQIVND (reference sequence). This CDR3 spans 14 amino acids. J gave up 5 bases and V 10 bases, and 10 bases lay outside the gene matches. V usage is TRBV19 and J usage is TRBJ1-1; 10 bases line up with TRBD1. The source was CD4+ or CD8+ T cells sorted from blood, collected in a trial of the OX40 agonist ivuxolimab. This clonotype originated in an adult with an advanced solid tumor such as melanoma, head and neck, liver or kidney cancer. The CDR3 loop is CATNSGTGVTEAFF. CDR3 bases: TGTGCCACCAACTCGGGGACAGGGGTTACTGAAGCTTTCTTT.